The TCR beta chain described here comes from a study of OX40 agonist ivuxolimab in advanced cancers. Generated by immunoSEQ multiplex PCR, the TCRdb table keeps only in-frame clones and is missing some. The sample has around 60,000 clones, about 87% seen once. V lost 7 bases and J lost 2, with 8 bases in between. The CDR3 has 11 amino acids. Germline lookup yields CDR1 DFQATT and CDR2 SNEGSKA (reference sequence). The source material was CD4+ or CD8+ T cells sorted from blood, sampled in a trial of the OX40 agonist ivuxolimab. The sequence was collected from an adult with an advanced solid tumor such as melanoma, head and neck, liver or kidney cancer. The chain is built from TRBV20-1 and TRBJ1-2; D unresolved. The CDR3 DNA sequence: TGCAGTGTGAAGGAGAACTATGGCTACACCTTC. Translating it yields CSVKENYGYTF.